A selection of T cell receptor beta chains follows, all from one sample in a study of cytomegalovirus exposure and HLA in healthy donors. Assay used: immunoSEQ multiplex PCR; TCRdb lists only in-frame clones, some missing. The sample yields about 110,000 clones, just under 70% seen once. Sequencing was performed on PBMCs. These receptors originate from a woman in her 70s in good health and CMV-seropositive. The CDR3 runs from the conserved cysteine through the conserved F or W. A D gene is named only where the DNA matches it firmly. Only some rows state a clone size, as once, few, many or a class for expanded clones.

clone size: NA
D gene: NA
V gene: TRBV4-2
J gene: TRBJ1-1
CDR3 DNA: TGTGCCAGCAGGGACCTCGCGGAGGTGGAGGCTGAAGCTTTCTTT
CDR3 protein: CASRDLAEVEAEAFF

clone size: NA
D gene: NA
V gene: TRBV2
J gene: TRBJ2-1
CDR3 DNA: TGTGCCAGCAGAGGAGGCCGGGGGTCCTACAATGAGCAGTTCTTC
CDR3 protein: CASRGGRGSYNEQFF

clone size: NA
D gene: NA
V gene: TRBV6-1
J gene: TRBJ1-3
CDR3 DNA: TGTGCCAGCAGTGAAGCGCTCGGCTCTGGAAACACCATATATTTT
CDR3 protein: CASSEALGSGNTIYF

clone size: few
D gene: TRBD1
V gene: TRBV5-1
J gene: TRBJ2-7
CDR3 DNA: TGCGCCAGCAGCGCCGGCGGGACAGGGGACGAGCAGTACTTC
CDR3 protein: CASSAGGTGDEQYF

clone size: NA
D gene: NA
V gene: TRBV15
J gene: TRBJ2-5
CDR3 DNA: TGTGCCACCAGCAAGGAGGAGACCCAGTACTTC
CDR3 protein: CATSKEETQYF

clone size: NA
D gene: NA
V gene: TRBV14
J gene: TRBJ2-6
CDR3 DNA: TGTGCCAGCAGCCCACGGGGGGCCGAGGCCAACGTCCTGACTTTC
CDR3 protein: CASSPRGAEANVLTF

clone size: NA
D gene: NA
V gene: TRBV30
J gene: TRBJ1-3
CDR3 DNA: TGTGCCTGGAGAACCGGGGGAGCTGGAAACACCATATATTTT
CDR3 protein: CAWRTGGAGNTIYF

clone size: NA
D gene: TRBD1
V gene: TRBV13
J gene: TRBJ2-1
CDR3 DNA: TGTGCCAGCAGCTCCGGGACAGGGAGCCTCAATGAGCAGTTCTTC
CDR3 protein: CASSSGTGSLNEQFF

clone size: NA
D gene: NA
V gene: TRBV7-9
J gene: TRBJ2-3
CDR3 DNA: TGTGCCAGCAGCGGCCGCCTGCTACCGACTACAGATACGCAGTATTTT
CDR3 protein: CASSGRLLPTTDTQYF

clone size: NA
D gene: NA
V gene: TRBV29-1
J gene: TRBJ2-7
CDR3 DNA: TGCAGCGTTGAAGATCAATCAGGGGAAACCTACGAGCAGTACTTC
CDR3 protein: CSVEDQSGETYEQYF

clone size: NA
D gene: NA
V gene: TRBV10-3
J gene: TRBJ1-6
CDR3 DNA: TGTGCCATCACGGCAGGAAGTAATTCACCCCTCCACTTT
CDR3 protein: CAITAGSNSPLHF

clone size: NA
D gene: TRBD1
V gene: TRBV18
J gene: TRBJ1-2
CDR3 DNA: TGTGCCAGCTCACCATTTGCTGGGACAGGCTCCTATGGCTACACCTTC
CDR3 protein: CASSPFAGTGSYGYTF

clone size: NA
D gene: NA
V gene: TRBV7-6
J gene: TRBJ1-1
CDR3 DNA: TGTGCCAGCAGCCCTCACGAGGGCACTGAAGCTTTCTTT
CDR3 protein: CASSPHEGTEAFF

clone size: once
D gene: NA
V gene: TRBV30
J gene: TRBJ2-5
CDR3 DNA: TGTGCCTGCAAAGCGGATGCAGAGACCCAGTACTTC
CDR3 protein: CACKADAETQYF

clone size: NA
D gene: NA
V gene: TRBV29-1
J gene: TRBJ1-1
CDR3 DNA: TGCAGCGTCGACTGGTCCGGGACACCCATTGAAGCTTTCTTT
CDR3 protein: CSVDWSGTPIEAFF

clone size: NA
D gene: TRBD1
V gene: TRBV6-1
J gene: TRBJ2-1
CDR3 DNA: TGTGCCAGCAGTGATTTCTCGACAGGGGCCCCCTACAATGAGCAGTTCTTC
CDR3 protein: CASSDFSTGAPYNEQFF

clone size: NA
D gene: TRBD1
V gene: TRBV7-2
J gene: TRBJ2-5
CDR3 DNA: TGTGCCAGCAGTCGTCCGGGACAGGGGTCGGAGACCCAGTACTTC
CDR3 protein: CASSRPGQGSETQYF

clone size: few
D gene: NA
V gene: TRBV6-6
J gene: TRBJ2-7
CDR3 DNA: TGTGCCAGCAGTGGACAGAGTTACGAGCAGTACTTC
CDR3 protein: CASSGQSYEQYF

clone size: NA
D gene: NA
V gene: TRBV6-1
J gene: TRBJ1-4
CDR3 DNA: TGTGCCAGCAGAAAGAACAGGGACACTAATGAAAAACTGTTTTTT
CDR3 protein: CASRKNRDTNEKLFF

clone size: NA
D gene: NA
V gene: TRBV30
J gene: TRBJ2-2
CDR3 DNA: TGTGCCTGGGGAGGACAGAGCCCCGGGGAGCTGTTTTTT
CDR3 protein: CAWGGQSPGELFF

clone size: NA
D gene: TRBD1
V gene: TRBV10-1
J gene: TRBJ1-6
CDR3 DNA: TGCGCCAGCCGCCCAGGGGGCAATTCACCCCTCCACTTT
CDR3 protein: CASRPGGNSPLHF

clone size: NA
D gene: NA
V gene: TRBV6-6
J gene: TRBJ2-3
CDR3 DNA: TGTGCCAGCAGTTACGGACATCCCACAGATACGCAGTATTTT
CDR3 protein: CASSYGHPTDTQYF

clone size: NA
D gene: TRBD1
V gene: TRBV28
J gene: TRBJ2-7
CDR3 DNA: TGTGCCAGCAGTTCCCCCGGGACAGGGTTATACGAGCAGTACTTC
CDR3 protein: CASSSPGTGLYEQYF

clone size: NA
D gene: NA
V gene: TRBV6-1
J gene: TRBJ1-1
CDR3 DNA: TGTGCCAGCAGTGAAGGGTTAGTAGGGAGGACTGAAGCTTTCTTT
CDR3 protein: CASSEGLVGRTEAFF

clone size: NA
D gene: NA
V gene: TRBV19
J gene: TRBJ1-1
CDR3 DNA: TGTGCCAGTAGTACCGTTCAGGGGCTCACTGAAGCTTTCTTT
CDR3 protein: CASSTVQGLTEAFF

clone size: NA
D gene: NA
V gene: TRBV29-1
J gene: TRBJ2-7
CDR3 DNA: TGCAGCGTTCGGCGAGGACACCTCGGCTCCTACGAGCAGTACTTC
CDR3 protein: CSVRRGHLGSYEQYF

clone size: NA
D gene: TRBD1
V gene: TRBV27
J gene: TRBJ2-6
CDR3 DNA: TGTGCCAGCTCCCCCCGGACAGGTTACTTCTCTGGGGCCAACGTCCTGACTTTC
CDR3 protein: CASSPRTGYFSGANVLTF

clone size: NA
D gene: TRBD2
V gene: TRBV4-1
J gene: TRBJ2-3
CDR3 DNA: TGCGCCAGCAGCTTTCGACTAGCGGGGGGCGCAGATACGCAGTATTTT
CDR3 protein: CASSFRLAGGADTQYF

clone size: NA
D gene: TRBD2
V gene: TRBV5-1
J gene: TRBJ2-2
CDR3 DNA: TGCGCCAGCAGCTTAGCGGGGGGGAACACCGGGGAGCTGTTTTTT
CDR3 protein: CASSLAGGNTGELFF

clone size: NA
D gene: TRBD1
V gene: TRBV6-6
J gene: TRBJ1-1
CDR3 DNA: TGTGCCAGCAGCACAGGGGGCGCGGTTACTGAAGCTTTCTTT
CDR3 protein: CASSTGGAVTEAFF

clone size: few
D gene: NA
V gene: TRBV18
J gene: TRBJ2-2
CDR3 DNA: TGTGCCAGCTCCCAGGAGGCCACCGGGGAGCTGTTTTTT
CDR3 protein: CASSQEATGELFF

clone size: few
D gene: NA
V gene: TRBV5-5
J gene: TRBJ2-5
CDR3 DNA: TGTGCCAGCAGCTTGATTCGAGAAAGGGGGACCCAGTACTTC
CDR3 protein: CASSLIRERGTQYF

clone size: NA
D gene: NA
V gene: TRBV9
J gene: TRBJ1-2
CDR3 DNA: TGTGCCAGCAGGGGGCCGGTCTATGGCTACACCTTC
CDR3 protein: CASRGPVYGYTF

clone size: NA
D gene: TRBD1
V gene: TRBV6-5
J gene: TRBJ1-1
CDR3 DNA: TGTGCCAGCAGCTACCCAGGGGGGCGCACTGAAGCTTTCTTT
CDR3 protein: CASSYPGGRTEAFF

clone size: NA
D gene: TRBD1
V gene: TRBV19
J gene: TRBJ2-7
CDR3 DNA: TGTGCCAGTAGCCGAAAGGGGACAGGGGGCTACGAGCAGTACTTC
CDR3 protein: CASSRKGTGGYEQYF

clone size: NA
D gene: TRBD1
V gene: TRBV6-1
J gene: TRBJ1-5
CDR3 DNA: TGTGCCAGCAGTGAAGCTTGGGACAGGGGACTTCTCAGCAATCAGCCCCAGCATTTT
CDR3 protein: CASSEAWDRGLLSNQPQHF

clone size: NA
D gene: NA
V gene: TRBV11-2
J gene: TRBJ1-4
CDR3 DNA: TGTGCCAGCAGTCGATCGGGACTGCCTAATGAAAAACTGTTTTTT
CDR3 protein: CASSRSGLPNEKLFF

clone size: NA
D gene: NA
V gene: TRBV25-1
J gene: TRBJ2-3
CDR3 DNA: TGTGCCAGCAGTGAATACCGACAGGGAGGTAGCACAGATACGCAGTATTTT
CDR3 protein: CASSEYRQGGSTDTQYF

clone size: NA
D gene: TRBD1
V gene: TRBV6-1
J gene: TRBJ2-3
CDR3 DNA: TGTGCCAGCAGTGATCGGGACAGGGCGGGCACAGATACGCAGTATTTT
CDR3 protein: CASSDRDRAGTDTQYF

clone size: NA
D gene: TRBD1
V gene: TRBV27
J gene: TRBJ2-7
CDR3 DNA: TGTGCCAGCAGTCCCTACGGACAGGGGGCAATAGGGGAGCAGTACTTC
CDR3 protein: CASSPYGQGAIGEQYF

clone size: NA
D gene: NA
V gene: TRBV10-3
J gene: TRBJ1-1
CDR3 DNA: TGTGCCATCAGTGAACGGGGCACTGAAGCTTTCTTT
CDR3 protein: CAISERGTEAFF

clone size: NA
D gene: NA
V gene: TRBV11-2
J gene: TRBJ1-1
CDR3 DNA: TGTGCCAGCAGCTTCACGGACAGAGCGAGCACTGAAGCTTTCTTT
CDR3 protein: CASSFTDRASTEAFF

clone size: NA
D gene: NA
V gene: TRBV7-2
J gene: TRBJ2-2
CDR3 DNA: TGTGCCAGCAGCTCTACACTAGGAAACACCGGGGAGCTGTTTTTT
CDR3 protein: CASSSTLGNTGELFF

clone size: few
D gene: NA
V gene: TRBV5-6
J gene: TRBJ1-5
CDR3 DNA: TGTGCCAGCAGCTTGTTTTTGACAGGAAATAATCAGCCCCAGCATTTT
CDR3 protein: CASSLFLTGNNQPQHF

clone size: few
D gene: NA
V gene: TRBV30
J gene: TRBJ1-6
CDR3 DNA: TGTGCCTGGAGTGTATTGAGGCTATCGCCGGTTTCACCCCTCCACTTT
CDR3 protein: CAWSVLRLSPVSPLHF

clone size: NA
D gene: TRBD2
V gene: TRBV30
J gene: TRBJ2-4
CDR3 DNA: TGTGCCTGGAGCTTCGGGGGGGCCAAAAACATTCAGTACTTC
CDR3 protein: CAWSFGGAKNIQYF

clone size: NA
D gene: NA
V gene: TRBV12-5
J gene: TRBJ1-1
CDR3 DNA: TGTGCTAGTGGTTTGGTACTTGGGGGGGGCACTGAAGCTTTCTTT
CDR3 protein: CASGLVLGGGTEAFF

clone size: NA
D gene: NA
V gene: TRBV7-8
J gene: TRBJ1-5
CDR3 DNA: TGTGCCAGCAGCTTCGGGTCAGACAATCAGCCCCAGCATTTT
CDR3 protein: CASSFGSDNQPQHF

clone size: NA
D gene: NA
V gene: TRBV9
J gene: TRBJ2-1
CDR3 DNA: TGTGCCAGCAGCGTAGGCTTGGCTAGCGCCGACAATGAGCAGTTCTTC
CDR3 protein: CASSVGLASADNEQFF

clone size: NA
D gene: TRBD1
V gene: TRBV30
J gene: TRBJ1-5
CDR3 DNA: TGTGCCTGGAGTCCCCCAGGGGGCAGTTTTTTTCAGCCCCAGCATTTT
CDR3 protein: CAWSPPGGSFFQPQHF

clone size: NA
D gene: NA
V gene: TRBV5-1
J gene: TRBJ1-4
CDR3 DNA: TGCGCCAGCAGCTTTGTGGCGAGAGGAGAAAAACTGTTTTTT
CDR3 protein: CASSFVARGEKLFF

clone size: medium-sized
D gene: NA
V gene: TRBV10-3
J gene: TRBJ2-6
CDR3 DNA: TGTGCCATCAGGACGGAGGGGGCGCCGGGGGCCAACGTCCTGACTTTC
CDR3 protein: CAIRTEGAPGANVLTF

clone size: NA
D gene: NA
V gene: TRBV7-8
J gene: TRBJ2-2
CDR3 DNA: TGTGCCAGCAGCTTAGGCGGACTCTACACCGGGGAGCTGTTTTTT
CDR3 protein: CASSLGGLYTGELFF

clone size: NA
D gene: NA
V gene: TRBV5-1
J gene: TRBJ2-7
CDR3 DNA: TGCGCCAGCAGCTTGGGCCGTGGGCAGGGCTACGAGCAGTACTTC
CDR3 protein: CASSLGRGQGYEQYF

clone size: NA
D gene: TRBD2
V gene: TRBV7-2
J gene: TRBJ2-5
CDR3 DNA: TGTGCCAGCAGCTCTAGCGGGGGGGCTGGGACCCAGTACTTC
CDR3 protein: CASSSSGGAGTQYF